Following are 11 T cell receptor beta chains from one sample sequenced in a study of blood T cells in healthy people across ages. PCR was performed a second time for roughly 7 to 12 cycles using a sample-barcoded 5' primer and a J-beta primer mix. A single record per CDR3 protein comes from TCRdb applying MiXCR to the 5' RACE reads. The profile shows around 1,900,000 distinct CDR3 sequences, roughly 43% of them singletons. Sequenced sample: blood. The receptor source for this set is a human donor in good health.

V and J are TRBV19 and TRBJ1-2; D may be TRBD1 (6 bases). V was shortened by 4 bases and J by 4 bases, with 16 bases between the two germline ends. The CDR3 contains 15 residues. Germline loops: CDR1 LNHDA, CDR2 SQIVND (reference sequence). The CDR3 region has the DNA TGTGCCAGTAGTAGAGCAGGGGATTGGCGCTATGGCTACACCTTC. The encoded protein is CASSRAGDWRYGYTF.

The chain is built from TRBV2 and TRBJ1-1; D gene ambiguous. The V end was cut by 7 bases, the J end by 10 bases, with 19 bases between. The CDR3 is made up of 13 amino acids. Germline assignment: CDR1 SNHLY and CDR2 FYNNEI. In DNA, the CDR3 is TGTGCCAGCACCTTAGGGCAGGAATTGTTAGCTTTCTTT. Translated: CASTLGQELLAFF.

V and J are TRBV2 and TRBJ1-2, with a possible D match to TRBD1 (6 bases). The CDR3 covers 13 residues. V was pared by 4 bases and J by 3 bases, with 9 bases between. Germline CDR1 and CDR2: SNHLY and FYNNEI. The CDR3 DNA reads TGTGCCAGCAGTGGGGACATGGACTATGGCTACACCTTC. It is translated as CASSGDMDYGYTF.

This clonotype was found a few times. The chain joins TRBV5-1 to TRBJ2-7, with a weak D call TRBD1 (6 bases). CDR1 is SGHRS, CDR2 YFSETQ, per germline. V was shortened by 2 bases and J by 2 bases, with 14 bases between the two germline ends. CDR3 size: 15 residues. The CDR3 here is CASSFVTGQTYEQYF. Written as DNA, the CDR3 is TGCGCCAGCAGCTTCGTGACAGGACAGACCTACGAGCAGTACTTC.

Notes on this clonotype: One end of the junction varies from germline; a read error may be responsible. The V gene is TRBV6-2 or TRBV6-3, the J gene TRBJ2-3, with D tentatively TRBD2 (7 bases). The CDR3 runs 15 residues. Looked up from germline, CDR1 is MNHEY and CDR2 is SVGEGT. In DNA, the CDR3 is TGTGCCAACAGTTACGGTGGGGGGGCGTCAGATACGCAGTATTTT. It is translated as CANSYGGGASDTQYF.

The chain's CDR3 is CASSFMGTEAFF. The CDR3 region has the DNA TGCGCCAGCAGCTTCATGGGTACTGAAGCTTTCTTT. This chain uses TRBV5-1 with TRBJ1-1; D remains unclear. The germline gives CDR1 SGHRS, CDR2 YFSETQ. The CDR3 sequence is 12 residues long. Trimming removed 2 bases from V and 5 bases from J, with 7 bases in between.

The chain's CDR3 is CGGGGPLEETQYF. In nucleotides, the CDR3 is TGCGGCGGAGGAGGTCCACTCGAGGAGACCCAGTACTTC. J is TRBJ2-5 and V is TRBV29-1; TRBD2 might be the D (5 bases). This CDR3 spans 13 amino acids. Looked up from germline, CDR1 is SQVTM and CDR2 is ANQGSEA.

V gene TRBV6-1 combines with J gene TRBJ1-1; D is unresolved. The CDR3 has 12 residues. CDR1 MNHNS and CDR2 SASEGT come from the germline V gene. V lost 6 bases and J lost 5, with 10 bases in between. The CDR3 loop reads CASRLVGTEAFF. The CDR3 region has the DNA TGTGCCAGCAGGCTAGTGGGGACTGAAGCTTTCTTT.

The chain has TRBV5-4 and TRBJ2-3; weak D call: TRBD2 (5 bases). Trimming cost V 2 bases and J 4 bases, with 17 bases left between them. CDR1 is SGHNT, CDR2 YYREEE, per germline (reference sequence). This CDR3 is built from 16 residues. The CDR3 sequence: CASSFPLGNGADTQYF. CDR3 in DNA: TGTGCCAGCAGCTTCCCTCTTGGAAACGGGGCAGATACGCAGTATTTT.

This clonotype was seen many times. Germline and junction disagree at one end, which may indicate a read error. V usage is TRBV5-1 and J usage is TRBJ2-5, with 7 bases identical to TRBD1. CDR1 and CDR2 (germline): SGHRS, YFSETQ. The CDR3 covers 13 residues. The DNA for the CDR3 is TGTGCCAGCAGCTTTGACAGGGTAGAGACCCAGTACTTC. Protein: CASSFDRVETQYF.

The CDR3 nucleotides read TGTGCCAGCAGCTTAGCGCAGGGGATCTCCTACAATGAGCAGTTCTTC. Protein product: CASSLAQGISYNEQFF. This chain joins TRBV7-9 and TRBJ2-1; a weak D match, TRBD1 (6 bases). Germline V gene data show CDR1 as SEHNR and CDR2 as FQNEAQ (reference sequence). The CDR3 sequence is 16 residues long. V was shortened by 0 bases and J by 0 bases, with 9 bases between the two germline ends. Combining the CDR3 with reference TRBV7-9 and TRBJ2-1 gives the whole variable domain DTGVSQNPRHKITKRGQNVTFRCDPISEHNRLYWYRQTLGQGPEFLTYFQNEAQLEKSRLLSDRFSAERPKGSFSTLEIQRTEQGDSAMYLCASSLAQGISYNEQFFGPGTRLTVL.